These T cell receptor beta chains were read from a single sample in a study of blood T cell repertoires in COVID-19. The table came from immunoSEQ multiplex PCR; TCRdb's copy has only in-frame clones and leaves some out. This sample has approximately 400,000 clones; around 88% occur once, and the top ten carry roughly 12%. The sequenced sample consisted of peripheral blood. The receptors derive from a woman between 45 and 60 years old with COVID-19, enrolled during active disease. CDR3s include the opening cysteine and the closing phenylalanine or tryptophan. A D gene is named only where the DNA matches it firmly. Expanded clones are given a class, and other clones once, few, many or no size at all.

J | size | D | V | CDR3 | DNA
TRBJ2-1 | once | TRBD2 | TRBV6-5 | CASNLLAGPNNEQFF | TGTGCCAGCAACCTACTAGCGGGCCCAAACAATGAGCAGTTCTTC
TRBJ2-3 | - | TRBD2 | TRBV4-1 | CASSPLAGGTDTQYF | TGCGCCAGCAGCCCGCTAGCGGGGGGCACAGATACGCAGTATTTT
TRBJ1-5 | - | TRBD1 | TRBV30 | CAWSLNAGGRQPQHF | TGTGCCTGGAGTTTGAACGCAGGGGGCCGGCAGCCCCAGCATTTT
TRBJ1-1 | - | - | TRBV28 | CASSFRRNTEAFF | TGTGCCAGCAGTTTTAGAAGGAACACTGAAGCTTTCTTT
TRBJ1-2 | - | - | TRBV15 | CATSRPGSSGYTF | TGTGCCACCAGCAGACCGGGGAGTTCGGGCTACACCTTC
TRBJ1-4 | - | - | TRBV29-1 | CSAQRGDEKLFF | TGCAGCGCCCAACGGGGGGATGAAAAACTGTTTTTT
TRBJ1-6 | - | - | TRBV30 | CAWRAAEYSYNSPLHF | TGTGCCTGGAGGGCAGCGGAATACTCCTATAATTCACCCCTCCACTTT
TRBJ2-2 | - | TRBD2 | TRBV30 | CAWRSTSGNTGELFF | TGTGCCTGGAGATCGACTAGCGGTAACACCGGGGAGCTGTTTTTT
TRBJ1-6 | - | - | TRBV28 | CASRRVPNSPLHF | TGTGCCAGCAGGAGGGTTCCTAATTCACCCCTCCACTTT
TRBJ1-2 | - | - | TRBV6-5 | CASSRNGDYGYTF | TGTGCCAGCAGCAGGAACGGGGACTATGGCTACACCTTC
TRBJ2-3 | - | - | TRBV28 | CASSTPYRRLQEKGLSDTQYF | TGTGCCAGCAGTACACCTTACCGGCGGTTACAGGAGAAGGGGTTATCAGATACGCAGTATTTT
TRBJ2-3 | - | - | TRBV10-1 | CASSSAREDTQYF | TGCGCCAGCAGTAGCGCAAGGGAGGATACGCAGTATTTT
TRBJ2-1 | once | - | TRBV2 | CASSGGQSYNEQFF | TGTGCCAGCAGTGGAGGACAGTCCTACAATGAGCAGTTCTTC
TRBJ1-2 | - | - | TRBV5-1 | CASSLEQASYGYTF | TGCGCCAGCAGCTTGGAACAGGCTTCCTATGGCTACACCTTC
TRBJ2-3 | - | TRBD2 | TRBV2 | CASSELVRRGGRGSDTQYF | TGTGCCAGCAGTGAATTGGTCCGGCGGGGGGGCCGTGGCTCAGATACGCAGTATTTT
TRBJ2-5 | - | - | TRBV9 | CASSVVGRTDPAETQYF | TGTGCCAGCAGCGTAGTAGGGAGAACCGACCCGGCAGAGACCCAGTACTTC
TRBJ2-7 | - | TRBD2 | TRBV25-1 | CASSESTSGGPGEQYF | TGTGCCAGCAGTGAATCAACTAGCGGGGGGCCCGGTGAGCAGTACTTC
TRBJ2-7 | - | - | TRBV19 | CATRDTSYEQYF | TGTGCCACCCGGGACACCTCCTACGAGCAGTACTTC
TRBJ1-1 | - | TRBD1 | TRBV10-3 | CAISEDRGNTEAFF | TGTGCCATCAGTGAAGACAGGGGGAACACTGAAGCTTTCTTT
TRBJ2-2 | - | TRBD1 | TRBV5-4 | CASSFGTGGTGELFF | TGTGCCAGCAGCTTTGGGACAGGGGGCACCGGGGAGCTGTTTTTT
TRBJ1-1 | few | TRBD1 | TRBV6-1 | CASSDAGGETEAFF | TGTGCCAGCAGTGATGCAGGGGGCGAGACTGAAGCTTTCTTT
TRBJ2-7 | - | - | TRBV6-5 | CASRARRDRSYEQYF | TGTGCCAGCAGAGCTCGTCGAGACAGGTCCTACGAGCAGTACTTC
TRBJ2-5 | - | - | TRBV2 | CASSAGRDKTQYF | TGTGCCAGCAGTGCGGGCAGGGACAAGACCCAGTACTTC
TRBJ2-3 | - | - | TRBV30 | CAWSVPYVTDTQYF | TGTGCCTGGAGTGTACCCTATGTGACAGATACGCAGTATTTT
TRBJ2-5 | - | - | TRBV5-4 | CASSLLGGGETQYF | TGTGCCAGCAGCCTACTAGGGGGGGGAGAGACCCAGTACTTC
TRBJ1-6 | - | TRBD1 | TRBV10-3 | CAISETGGVLKSPLHF | TGTGCCATCAGTGAGACAGGGGGCGTTCTAAAATCACCCCTCCACTTT
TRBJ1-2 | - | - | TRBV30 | CAWSLARLNGYTF | TGTGCCTGGAGTTTGGCCAGGTTGAATGGCTACACCTTC
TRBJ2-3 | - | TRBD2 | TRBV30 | CAWSYAGDPTDTQYF | TGTGCCTGGAGTTACGCGGGGGACCCCACAGATACGCAGTATTTT
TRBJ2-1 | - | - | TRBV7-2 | CASSLAMRGGVDNEQFF | TGTGCCAGCAGCTTAGCGATGAGGGGGGGCGTAGATAATGAGCAGTTCTTC
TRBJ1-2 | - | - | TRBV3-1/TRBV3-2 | CASSHPTGLGGYTF | TGTGCCAGCAGCCACCCAACAGGGTTGGGAGGCTACACCTTC
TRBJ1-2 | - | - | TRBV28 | CASSFRGGGRSGYTF | TGTGCCAGCAGTTTTCGCGGGGGGGGCAGAAGTGGCTACACCTTC
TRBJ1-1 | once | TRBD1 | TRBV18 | CASSQQGGNTEAFF | TGTGCCAGCTCACAGCAGGGGGGGAACACTGAAGCTTTCTTT
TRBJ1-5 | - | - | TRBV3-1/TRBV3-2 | CASSIQGARGPQHF | TGTGCCAGCAGTATACAGGGCGCCAGGGGACCCCAGCATTTT
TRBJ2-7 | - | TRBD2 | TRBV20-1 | CSARMGGEQYF | TGCAGTGCTAGAATGGGGGGGGAGCAGTACTTC
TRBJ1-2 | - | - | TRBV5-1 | CASSRGERTVAGLYYGYTF | TGCGCCAGCAGCCGCGGCGAACGGACAGTCGCCGGGCTCTACTATGGCTACACCTTC
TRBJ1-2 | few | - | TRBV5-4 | CASSLAGVAVNGYTF | TGTGCCAGCAGCTTGGCAGGGGTCGCGGTAAATGGCTACACCTTC
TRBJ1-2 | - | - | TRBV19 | CASSPRRNGDGYTF | TGTGCCAGTAGTCCCCGCCGCAACGGGGATGGCTACACCTTC
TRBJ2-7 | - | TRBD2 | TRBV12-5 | CARVGTGGLTYEQYF | TGTGCTAGGGTTGGAACGGGGGGATTAACCTACGAGCAGTACTTC
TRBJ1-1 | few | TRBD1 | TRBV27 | CASSPGQGLPMNTEAFF | TGTGCCAGCAGTCCTGGACAGGGCCTTCCGATGAACACTGAAGCTTTCTTT
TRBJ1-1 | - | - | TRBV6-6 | CASRGGGADTEAFF | TGTGCCAGCAGGGGCGGGGGGGCGGACACTGAAGCTTTCTTT
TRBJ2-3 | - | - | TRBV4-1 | CASSQGTASTDTQYF | TGCGCCAGCAGCCAAGGGACAGCCAGCACAGATACGCAGTATTTT
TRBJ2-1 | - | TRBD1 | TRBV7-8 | CASSSLQGGPNEQFF | TGTGCCAGCAGCTCCCTACAGGGGGGCCCCAATGAGCAGTTCTTC